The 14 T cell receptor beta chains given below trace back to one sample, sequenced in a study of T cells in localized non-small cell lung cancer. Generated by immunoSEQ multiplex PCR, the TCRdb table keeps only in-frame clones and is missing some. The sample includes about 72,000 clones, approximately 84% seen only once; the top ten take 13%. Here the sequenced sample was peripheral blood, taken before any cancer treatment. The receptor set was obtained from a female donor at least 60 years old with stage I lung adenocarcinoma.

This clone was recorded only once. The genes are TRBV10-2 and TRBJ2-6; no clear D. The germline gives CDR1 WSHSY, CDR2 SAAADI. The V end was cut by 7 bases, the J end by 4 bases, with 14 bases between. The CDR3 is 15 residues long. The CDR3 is CASMPLGLGANVLTF. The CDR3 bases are TGCGCCAGCATGCCGTTGGGGTTAGGGGCCAACGTCCTGACTTTC.

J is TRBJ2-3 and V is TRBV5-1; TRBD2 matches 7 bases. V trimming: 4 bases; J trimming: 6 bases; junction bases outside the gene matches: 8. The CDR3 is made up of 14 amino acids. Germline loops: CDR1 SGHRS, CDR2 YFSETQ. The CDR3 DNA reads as TGCGCCAGCAGCCAAGGACTAGTGGCCGATACGCAGTATTTT. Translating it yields CASSQGLVADTQYF.

The CDR3 protein is CASRLRHTRNGNTEAFF. Here the CDR3 DNA reads TGTGCCAGTAGACTGAGGCATACCCGGAATGGGAACACTGAAGCTTTCTTT. V and J are TRBV19 and TRBJ1-1; D remains unclear. Germline V gene data show CDR1 as LNHDA and CDR2 as SQIVND (reference sequence). CDR3 length: 17 residues. V lost 6 bases, J lost 1 base, and 21 bases lay in between.

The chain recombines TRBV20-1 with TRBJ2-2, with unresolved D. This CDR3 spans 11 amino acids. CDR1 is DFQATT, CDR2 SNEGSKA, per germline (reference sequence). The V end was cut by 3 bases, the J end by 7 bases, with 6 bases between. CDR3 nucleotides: TGCAGTGCTAGCAGGAGCGGGGAGCTGTTTTTT. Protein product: CSASRSGELFF.

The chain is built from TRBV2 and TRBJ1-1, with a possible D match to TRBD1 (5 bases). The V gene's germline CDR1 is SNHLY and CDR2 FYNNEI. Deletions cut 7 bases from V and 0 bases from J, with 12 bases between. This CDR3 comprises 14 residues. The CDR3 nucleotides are TGTGCCAGCAAGGCCGGGGCAGTGAACACTGAAGCTTTCTTT. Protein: CASKAGAVNTEAFF.

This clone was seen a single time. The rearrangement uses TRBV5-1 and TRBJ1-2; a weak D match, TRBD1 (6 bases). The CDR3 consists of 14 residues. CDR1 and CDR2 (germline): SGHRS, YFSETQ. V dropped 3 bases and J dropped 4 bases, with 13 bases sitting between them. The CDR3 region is CASSSHRDTYGYTF. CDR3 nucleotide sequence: TGCGCCAGCAGCTCTCACAGGGACACCTATGGCTACACCTTC. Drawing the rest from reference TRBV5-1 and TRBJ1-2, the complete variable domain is KAGVTQTPRYLIKTRGQQVTLSCSPISGHRSVSWYQQTPGQGLQFLFEYFSETQRNKGNFPGRFSGRQFSNSRSEMNVSTLELGDSALYLCASSSHRDTYGYTFGSGTRLTVV.

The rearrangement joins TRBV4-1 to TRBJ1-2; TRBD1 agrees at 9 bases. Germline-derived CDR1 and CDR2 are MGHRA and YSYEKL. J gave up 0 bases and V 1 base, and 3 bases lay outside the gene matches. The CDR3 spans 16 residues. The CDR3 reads CASSQAGTGSNYGYTF. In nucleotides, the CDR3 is TGCGCCAGCAGCCAAGCCGGGACAGGGTCTAACTATGGCTACACCTTC.

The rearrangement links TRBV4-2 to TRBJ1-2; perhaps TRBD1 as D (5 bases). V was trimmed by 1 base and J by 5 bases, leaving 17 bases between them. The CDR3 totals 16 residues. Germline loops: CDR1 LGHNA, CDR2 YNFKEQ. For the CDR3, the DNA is TGTGCCAGCAGCCAAGTATTTGTTACGGGGGATTATGGCTACACCTTC. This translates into CASSQVFVTGDYGYTF.

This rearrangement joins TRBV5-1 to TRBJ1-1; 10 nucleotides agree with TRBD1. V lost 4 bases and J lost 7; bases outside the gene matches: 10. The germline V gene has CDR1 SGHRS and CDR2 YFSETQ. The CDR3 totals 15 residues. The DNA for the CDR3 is TGCGCCAGCAGCACCGGGACAGGGGTGGGTGTTGAAGCTTTCTTT. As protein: CASSTGTGVGVEAFF.

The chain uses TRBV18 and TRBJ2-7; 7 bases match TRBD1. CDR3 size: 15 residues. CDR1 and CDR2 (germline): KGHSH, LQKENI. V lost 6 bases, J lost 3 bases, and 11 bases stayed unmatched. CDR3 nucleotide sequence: TGTGCCAGCTCCCCGACTACGACAGGGATCTACGAGCAGTACTTC. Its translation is CASSPTTTGIYEQYF.

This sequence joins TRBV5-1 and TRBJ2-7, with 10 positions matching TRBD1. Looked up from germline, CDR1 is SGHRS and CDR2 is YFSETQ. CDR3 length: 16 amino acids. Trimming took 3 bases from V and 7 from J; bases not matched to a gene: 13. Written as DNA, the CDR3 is TGCGCCAGCAGCTCGGGACAGGGGCTTAAATCTGGAGAGCAGTACTTC. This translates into CASSSGQGLKSGEQYF.

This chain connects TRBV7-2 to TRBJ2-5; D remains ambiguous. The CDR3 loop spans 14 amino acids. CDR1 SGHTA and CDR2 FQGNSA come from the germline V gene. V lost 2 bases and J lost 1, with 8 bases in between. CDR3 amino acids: CASSLWRSQETQYF. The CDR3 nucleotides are TGTGCCAGCAGCTTATGGCGCAGCCAAGAGACCCAGTACTTC.

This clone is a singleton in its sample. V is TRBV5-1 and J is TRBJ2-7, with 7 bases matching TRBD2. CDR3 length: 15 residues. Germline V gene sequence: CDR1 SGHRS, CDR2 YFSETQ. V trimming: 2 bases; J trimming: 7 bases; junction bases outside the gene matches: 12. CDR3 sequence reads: CASSFIPSGLLEQYF. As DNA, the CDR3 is TGCGCCAGCAGCTTCATCCCTAGCGGTCTCTTGGAGCAGTACTTC. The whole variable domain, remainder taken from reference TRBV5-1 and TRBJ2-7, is KAGVTQTPRYLIKTRGQQVTLSCSPISGHRSVSWYQQTPGQGLQFLFEYFSETQRNKGNFPGRFSGRQFSNSRSEMNVSTLELGDSALYLCASSFIPSGLLEQYFGPGTRLTVT.

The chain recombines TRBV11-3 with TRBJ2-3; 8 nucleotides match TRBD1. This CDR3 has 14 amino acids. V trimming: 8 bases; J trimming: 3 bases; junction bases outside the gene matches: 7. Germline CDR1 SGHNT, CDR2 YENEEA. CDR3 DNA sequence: TGTGCCAGCTCCGACAGGGGAGGAACAGATACGCAGTATTTT. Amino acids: CASSDRGGTDTQYF.